This TCR beta chain comes out of a study of chronic HIV infection and antiretroviral therapy. In TCRdb, the 5' RACE reads were re-called with MiXCR into one record per CDR3 protein. The sample records just over 30,000 distinct CDR3 sequences, over 7% being singletons. A few counts support this clonotype. Germline loops: CDR1 SQVTM, CDR2 ANQGSEA. CDR3 length: 12 amino acids. Losses at the gene ends were 7 bases for V and 6 bases for J; bases not matched to a gene: 6. Sequencing was performed on peripheral blood. This sequence joins TRBV29-1 and TRBJ1-1; 9 nucleotides agree with TRBD1. This TCR came from an adult who had HIV and had not received antiretroviral therapy, or was an uninfected healthy control (not recorded which). CDR3 DNA: TGCAGCGCTACACAGGGGGCCCCTGAAGCTTTCTTT. Translating gives CSATQGAPEAFF.